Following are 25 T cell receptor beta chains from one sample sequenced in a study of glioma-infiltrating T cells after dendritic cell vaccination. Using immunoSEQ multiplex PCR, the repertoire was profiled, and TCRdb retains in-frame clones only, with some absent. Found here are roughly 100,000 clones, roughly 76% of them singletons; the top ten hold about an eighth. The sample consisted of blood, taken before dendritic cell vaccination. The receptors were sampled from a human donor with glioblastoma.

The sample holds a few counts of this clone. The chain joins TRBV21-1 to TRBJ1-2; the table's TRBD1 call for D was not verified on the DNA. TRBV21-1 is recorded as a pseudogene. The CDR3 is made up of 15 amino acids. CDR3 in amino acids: CASSTDSGANYGYTF. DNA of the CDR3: TGTGCCAGCAGCACCGACAGTGGGGCTAACTATGGCTACACCTTC.

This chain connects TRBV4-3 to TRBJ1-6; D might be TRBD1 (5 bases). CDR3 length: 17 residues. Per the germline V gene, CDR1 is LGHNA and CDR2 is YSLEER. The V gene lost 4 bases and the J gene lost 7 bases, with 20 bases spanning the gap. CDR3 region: CASSRLGLESLNSPLHF. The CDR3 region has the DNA TGCGCCAGCAGCCGACTGGGACTTGAGTCGCTGAATTCACCCCTCCACTTT.

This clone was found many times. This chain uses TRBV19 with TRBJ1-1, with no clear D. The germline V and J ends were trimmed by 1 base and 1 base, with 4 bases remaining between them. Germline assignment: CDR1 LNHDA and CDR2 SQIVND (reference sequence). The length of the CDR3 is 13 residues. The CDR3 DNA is TGTGCCAGTAGTATAGGTAAGAACACTGAAGCTTTCTTT. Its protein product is CASSIGKNTEAFF.

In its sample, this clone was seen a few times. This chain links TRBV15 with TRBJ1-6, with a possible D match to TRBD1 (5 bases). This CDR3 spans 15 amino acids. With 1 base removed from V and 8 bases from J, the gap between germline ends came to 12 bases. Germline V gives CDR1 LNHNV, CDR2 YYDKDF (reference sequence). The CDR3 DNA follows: TGTGCCACCAGCAGAGTGCAGGGTAGGGATTCACCCCTCCACTTT. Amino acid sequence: CATSRVQGRDSPLHF.

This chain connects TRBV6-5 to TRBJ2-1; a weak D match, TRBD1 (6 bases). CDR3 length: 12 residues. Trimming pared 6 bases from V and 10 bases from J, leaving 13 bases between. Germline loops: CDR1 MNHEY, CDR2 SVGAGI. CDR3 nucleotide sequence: TGTGCCAGCAGCACAGGGTTTGGGGAGCAGTTCTTC. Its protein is CASSTGFGEQFF.

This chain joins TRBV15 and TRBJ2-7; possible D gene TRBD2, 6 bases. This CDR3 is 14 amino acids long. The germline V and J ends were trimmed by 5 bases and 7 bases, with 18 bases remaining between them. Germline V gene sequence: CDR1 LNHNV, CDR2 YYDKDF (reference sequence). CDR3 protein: CATSSMGGRWEQYF. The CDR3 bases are TGTGCCACCAGCTCCATGGGGGGAAGGTGGGAGCAGTACTTC.

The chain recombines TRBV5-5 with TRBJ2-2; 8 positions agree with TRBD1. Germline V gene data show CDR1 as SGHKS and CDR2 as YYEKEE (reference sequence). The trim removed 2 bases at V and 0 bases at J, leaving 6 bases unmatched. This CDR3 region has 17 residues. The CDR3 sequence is CASSFPGQVTNTGELFF. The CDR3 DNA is TGTGCCAGCAGCTTTCCGGGACAGGTTACGAACACCGGGGAGCTGTTTTTT.

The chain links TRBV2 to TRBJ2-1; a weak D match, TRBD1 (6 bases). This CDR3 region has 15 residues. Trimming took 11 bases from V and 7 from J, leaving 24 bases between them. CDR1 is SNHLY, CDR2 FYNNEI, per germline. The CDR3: CAAKSRVYRANEQFF. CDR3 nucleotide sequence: TGTGCCGCCAAGTCCCGCGTTTACAGGGCAAATGAGCAGTTCTTC.

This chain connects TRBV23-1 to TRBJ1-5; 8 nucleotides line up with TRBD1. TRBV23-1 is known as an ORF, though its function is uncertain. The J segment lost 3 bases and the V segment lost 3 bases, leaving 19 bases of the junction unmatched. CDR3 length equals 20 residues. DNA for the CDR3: TGCGCCAGCAGTCATCTTGCGGACAGGGAGGTCCCCTATACCAATCAGCCCCAGCATTTT. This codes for CASSHLADREVPYTNQPQHF.

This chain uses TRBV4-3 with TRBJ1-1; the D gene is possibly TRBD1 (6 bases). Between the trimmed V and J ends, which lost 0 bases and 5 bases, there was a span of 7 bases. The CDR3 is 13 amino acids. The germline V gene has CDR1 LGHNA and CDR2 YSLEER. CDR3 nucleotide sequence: TGCGCCAGCAGCCAAGATCAGGGGACTGAAGCTTTCTTT. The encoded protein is CASSQDQGTEAFF.

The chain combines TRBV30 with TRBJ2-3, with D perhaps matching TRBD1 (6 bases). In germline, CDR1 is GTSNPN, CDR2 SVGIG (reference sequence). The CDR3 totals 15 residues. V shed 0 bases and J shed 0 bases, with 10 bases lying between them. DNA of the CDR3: TGTGCCTGGAGTGTATGGACAGCTAGCACAGATACGCAGTATTTT. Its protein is CAWSVWTASTDTQYF. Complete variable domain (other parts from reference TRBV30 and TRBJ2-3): SQTIHQWPATLVQPVGSPLSLECTVEGTSNPNLYWYRQAAGRGLQLLFYSVGIGQISSEVPQNLSASRPQDRQFILSSKKLLLSDSGFYLCAWSVWTASTDTQYFGPGTRLTVL.

The CDR3 spells CASSFGQGIYGYTF. The CDR3, as DNA: TGCGCCAGCAGCTTCGGGCAGGGGATCTATGGCTACACCTTC. V gene TRBV5-1 combines with J gene TRBJ1-2, with a weak D call TRBD1 (6 bases). The germline V gene has CDR1 SGHRS and CDR2 YFSETQ. The CDR3 loop spans 14 amino acids. The V end lost 2 bases, the J end lost 4 bases, and 12 bases lay between the germline ends.

The CDR3, as DNA: TGTGCCAGGGGGACAGGGAACAATGAGCAGTTCTTC. Protein: CARGTGNNEQFF. The chain links TRBV2 to TRBJ2-1; 9 nucleotides align to TRBD1. V lost 9 bases to trimming and J lost 5 bases; unmatched junction nucleotides: 2. From germline, CDR1 is SNHLY and CDR2 FYNNEI. The CDR3 length is 12 residues.

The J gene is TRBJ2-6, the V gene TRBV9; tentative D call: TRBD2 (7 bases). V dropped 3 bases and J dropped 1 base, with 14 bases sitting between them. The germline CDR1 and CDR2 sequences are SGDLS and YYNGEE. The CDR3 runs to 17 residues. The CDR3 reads CASSEGGLISGANVLTF. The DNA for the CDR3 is TGTGCCAGCAGCGAGGGGGGGCTGATATCTGGGGCCAACGTCCTGACTTTC.

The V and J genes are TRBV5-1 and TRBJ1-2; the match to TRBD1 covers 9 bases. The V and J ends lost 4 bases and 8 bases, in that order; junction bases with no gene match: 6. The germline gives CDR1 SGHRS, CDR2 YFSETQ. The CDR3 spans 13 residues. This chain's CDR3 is CASSPGQGRGYTF. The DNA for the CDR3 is TGCGCCAGCAGCCCTGGACAGGGGAGAGGCTACACCTTC.

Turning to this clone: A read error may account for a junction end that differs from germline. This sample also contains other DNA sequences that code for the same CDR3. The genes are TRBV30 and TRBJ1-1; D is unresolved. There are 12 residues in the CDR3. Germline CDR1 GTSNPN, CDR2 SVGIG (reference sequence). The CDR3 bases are TGTGCCTGGTCCATAGCGAACACTGAGGCTTTCTTT. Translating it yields CAWSIANTEAFF.

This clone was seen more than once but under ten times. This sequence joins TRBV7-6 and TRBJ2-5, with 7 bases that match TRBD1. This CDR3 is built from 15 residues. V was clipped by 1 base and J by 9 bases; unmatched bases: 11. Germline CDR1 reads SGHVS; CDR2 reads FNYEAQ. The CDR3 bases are TGTGCCAGCAGCTTAGAGGGGACAGAGGGTGGCTCCCAGTACTTC. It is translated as CASSLEGTEGGSQYF. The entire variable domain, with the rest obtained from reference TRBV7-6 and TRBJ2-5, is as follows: GAGVSQSPRYKVTKRGQDVALRCDPISGHVSLYWYRQALGQGPEFLTYFNYEAQQDKSGLPNDRFSAERPEGSISTLTIQRTEQRDSAMYRCASSLEGTEGGSQYFGPGTRLLVL.

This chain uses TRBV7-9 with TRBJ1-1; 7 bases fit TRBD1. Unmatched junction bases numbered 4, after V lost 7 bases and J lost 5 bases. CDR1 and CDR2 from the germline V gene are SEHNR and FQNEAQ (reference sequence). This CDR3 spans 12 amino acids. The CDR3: CASTPTGTEAFF. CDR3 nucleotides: TGTGCCAGCACCCCGACAGGGACTGAAGCTTTCTTT.

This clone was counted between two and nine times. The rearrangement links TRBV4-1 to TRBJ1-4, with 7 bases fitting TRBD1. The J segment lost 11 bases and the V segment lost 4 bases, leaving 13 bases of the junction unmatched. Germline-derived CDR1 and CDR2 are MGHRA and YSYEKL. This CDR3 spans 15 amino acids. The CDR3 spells CASSPNRGDYTKLFF. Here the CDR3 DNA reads TGCGCCAGCAGCCCAAACAGGGGAGACTACACTAAACTGTTTTTT.

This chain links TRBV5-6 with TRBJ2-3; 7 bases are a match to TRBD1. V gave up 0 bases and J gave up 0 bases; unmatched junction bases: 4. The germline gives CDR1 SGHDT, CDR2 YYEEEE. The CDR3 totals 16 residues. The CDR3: CASSLEGAASTDTQYF. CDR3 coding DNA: TGTGCCAGCAGCTTGGAGGGGGCCGCTAGCACAGATACGCAGTATTTT. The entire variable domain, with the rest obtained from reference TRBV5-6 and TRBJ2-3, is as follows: DAGVTQSPTHLIKTRGQQVTLRCSPKSGHDTVSWYQQALGQGPQFIFQYYEEEERQRGNFPDRFSGHQFPNYSSELNVNALLLGDSALYLCASSLEGAASTDTQYFGPGTRLTVL.

CDR3 nucleotides: TGTGCCAGCAGCCGAGACAGGGTGGGAGGCTACACCTTC. Protein product: CASSRDRVGGYTF. The V gene is TRBV11-2, the J gene TRBJ1-2, with 7 bases identical to TRBD1. The junction had 8 bases not matched to a gene; V was cut back by 5 bases and J by 8 bases. CDR3 length equals 13 residues. The germline V gene encodes CDR1 SGHAT and CDR2 FQNNGV.

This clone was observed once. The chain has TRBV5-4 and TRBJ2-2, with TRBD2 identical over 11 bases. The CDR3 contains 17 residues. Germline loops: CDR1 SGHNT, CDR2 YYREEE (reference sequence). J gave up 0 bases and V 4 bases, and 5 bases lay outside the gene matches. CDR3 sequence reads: CASSKGLAVANTGELFF. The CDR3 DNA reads TGTGCCAGCAGCAAGGGACTAGCGGTAGCGAACACCGGGGAGCTGTTTTTT.

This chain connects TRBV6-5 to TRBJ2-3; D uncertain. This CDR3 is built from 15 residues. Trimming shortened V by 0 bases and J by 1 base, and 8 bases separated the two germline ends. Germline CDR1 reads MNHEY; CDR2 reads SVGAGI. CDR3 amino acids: CASSYSSQGTDTQYF. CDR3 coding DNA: TGTGCCAGCAGTTACTCGAGTCAGGGCACAGATACGCAGTATTTT.

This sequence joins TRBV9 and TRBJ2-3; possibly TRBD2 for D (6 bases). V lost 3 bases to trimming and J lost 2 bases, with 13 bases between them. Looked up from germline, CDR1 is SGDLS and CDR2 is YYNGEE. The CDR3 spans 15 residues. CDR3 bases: TGTGCCAGCAGCGCGTGGGACTCATCCACAGATACGCAGTATTTT. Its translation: CASSAWDSSTDTQYF.

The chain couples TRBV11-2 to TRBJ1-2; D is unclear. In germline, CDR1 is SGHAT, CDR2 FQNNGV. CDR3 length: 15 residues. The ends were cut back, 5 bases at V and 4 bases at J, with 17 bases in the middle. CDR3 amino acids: CASSPEVGGGYGYTF. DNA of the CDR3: TGTGCCAGCAGCCCTGAAGTGGGTGGCGGCTATGGCTACACCTTC.